The present entry profiles one TCR beta chain with its context. The entry originates in a study of blood T cell repertoires in COVID-19. Background on the study: Researchers got acute and convalescent COVID-19 samples from the United States, Italy and Spain. T cells, B-cell-depleted T cells, or PBMCs supplied cDNA or gDNA.

Original processing notes: It was from reference gene primer amplification that nucleated cell counts were estimated. Method: immunoSEQ multiplex PCR; TCRdb's copy keeps in-frame clones and lacks some. From that table come the V and J calls and clone size; the DNA was used to work out D and trimming. The sample lists about 68,000 clones, roughly 85% seen once, with more than 20% in the top ten. There are 17 residues in the CDR3. With V trimmed by 3 bases and J by 5 bases, 8 bases remained unmatched. CDR1 and CDR2 (germline): GTSNPN, SVGIG (reference sequence). Sequences were obtained from peripheral blood. The J gene is TRBJ2-2, the V gene TRBV30, with 14 bases fitting TRBD2. The sequence was obtained from a man aged 45-65 years with acute or convalescent COVID-19. Here the CDR3 reads CAWSQTSGGAFTGELFF. CDR3 in DNA: TGTGCCTGGAGCCAGACTAGCGGGGGGGCTTTTACCGGGGAGCTGTTTTTT.